This T cell receptor (beta chain) was obtained from a study of T cell changes during pregnancy in multiple sclerosis. CDR1 WSHSY and CDR2 SAAADI come from the germline V gene. CDR3 length equals 15 residues. The ends were cut back, 2 bases at V and 3 bases at J, with 10 bases in the middle. TCRdb keeps only in-frame clones here, not all; method: immunoSEQ multiplex PCR. The data show approximately 58,000 clones, approximately 92% seen once. The specimen comprised peripheral blood, sampled in the second trimester of pregnancy. The J gene is TRBJ2-2, the V gene TRBV10-2; possibly TRBD1 for D (5 bases). This sequence was found in a female donor in good health, enrolled as a control in a pregnancy study. The CDR3 sequence: CASSEHRLDTGELFF. The CDR3 DNA reads TGCGCCAGCAGTGAGCACAGGCTGGACACCGGGGAGCTGTTTTTT.